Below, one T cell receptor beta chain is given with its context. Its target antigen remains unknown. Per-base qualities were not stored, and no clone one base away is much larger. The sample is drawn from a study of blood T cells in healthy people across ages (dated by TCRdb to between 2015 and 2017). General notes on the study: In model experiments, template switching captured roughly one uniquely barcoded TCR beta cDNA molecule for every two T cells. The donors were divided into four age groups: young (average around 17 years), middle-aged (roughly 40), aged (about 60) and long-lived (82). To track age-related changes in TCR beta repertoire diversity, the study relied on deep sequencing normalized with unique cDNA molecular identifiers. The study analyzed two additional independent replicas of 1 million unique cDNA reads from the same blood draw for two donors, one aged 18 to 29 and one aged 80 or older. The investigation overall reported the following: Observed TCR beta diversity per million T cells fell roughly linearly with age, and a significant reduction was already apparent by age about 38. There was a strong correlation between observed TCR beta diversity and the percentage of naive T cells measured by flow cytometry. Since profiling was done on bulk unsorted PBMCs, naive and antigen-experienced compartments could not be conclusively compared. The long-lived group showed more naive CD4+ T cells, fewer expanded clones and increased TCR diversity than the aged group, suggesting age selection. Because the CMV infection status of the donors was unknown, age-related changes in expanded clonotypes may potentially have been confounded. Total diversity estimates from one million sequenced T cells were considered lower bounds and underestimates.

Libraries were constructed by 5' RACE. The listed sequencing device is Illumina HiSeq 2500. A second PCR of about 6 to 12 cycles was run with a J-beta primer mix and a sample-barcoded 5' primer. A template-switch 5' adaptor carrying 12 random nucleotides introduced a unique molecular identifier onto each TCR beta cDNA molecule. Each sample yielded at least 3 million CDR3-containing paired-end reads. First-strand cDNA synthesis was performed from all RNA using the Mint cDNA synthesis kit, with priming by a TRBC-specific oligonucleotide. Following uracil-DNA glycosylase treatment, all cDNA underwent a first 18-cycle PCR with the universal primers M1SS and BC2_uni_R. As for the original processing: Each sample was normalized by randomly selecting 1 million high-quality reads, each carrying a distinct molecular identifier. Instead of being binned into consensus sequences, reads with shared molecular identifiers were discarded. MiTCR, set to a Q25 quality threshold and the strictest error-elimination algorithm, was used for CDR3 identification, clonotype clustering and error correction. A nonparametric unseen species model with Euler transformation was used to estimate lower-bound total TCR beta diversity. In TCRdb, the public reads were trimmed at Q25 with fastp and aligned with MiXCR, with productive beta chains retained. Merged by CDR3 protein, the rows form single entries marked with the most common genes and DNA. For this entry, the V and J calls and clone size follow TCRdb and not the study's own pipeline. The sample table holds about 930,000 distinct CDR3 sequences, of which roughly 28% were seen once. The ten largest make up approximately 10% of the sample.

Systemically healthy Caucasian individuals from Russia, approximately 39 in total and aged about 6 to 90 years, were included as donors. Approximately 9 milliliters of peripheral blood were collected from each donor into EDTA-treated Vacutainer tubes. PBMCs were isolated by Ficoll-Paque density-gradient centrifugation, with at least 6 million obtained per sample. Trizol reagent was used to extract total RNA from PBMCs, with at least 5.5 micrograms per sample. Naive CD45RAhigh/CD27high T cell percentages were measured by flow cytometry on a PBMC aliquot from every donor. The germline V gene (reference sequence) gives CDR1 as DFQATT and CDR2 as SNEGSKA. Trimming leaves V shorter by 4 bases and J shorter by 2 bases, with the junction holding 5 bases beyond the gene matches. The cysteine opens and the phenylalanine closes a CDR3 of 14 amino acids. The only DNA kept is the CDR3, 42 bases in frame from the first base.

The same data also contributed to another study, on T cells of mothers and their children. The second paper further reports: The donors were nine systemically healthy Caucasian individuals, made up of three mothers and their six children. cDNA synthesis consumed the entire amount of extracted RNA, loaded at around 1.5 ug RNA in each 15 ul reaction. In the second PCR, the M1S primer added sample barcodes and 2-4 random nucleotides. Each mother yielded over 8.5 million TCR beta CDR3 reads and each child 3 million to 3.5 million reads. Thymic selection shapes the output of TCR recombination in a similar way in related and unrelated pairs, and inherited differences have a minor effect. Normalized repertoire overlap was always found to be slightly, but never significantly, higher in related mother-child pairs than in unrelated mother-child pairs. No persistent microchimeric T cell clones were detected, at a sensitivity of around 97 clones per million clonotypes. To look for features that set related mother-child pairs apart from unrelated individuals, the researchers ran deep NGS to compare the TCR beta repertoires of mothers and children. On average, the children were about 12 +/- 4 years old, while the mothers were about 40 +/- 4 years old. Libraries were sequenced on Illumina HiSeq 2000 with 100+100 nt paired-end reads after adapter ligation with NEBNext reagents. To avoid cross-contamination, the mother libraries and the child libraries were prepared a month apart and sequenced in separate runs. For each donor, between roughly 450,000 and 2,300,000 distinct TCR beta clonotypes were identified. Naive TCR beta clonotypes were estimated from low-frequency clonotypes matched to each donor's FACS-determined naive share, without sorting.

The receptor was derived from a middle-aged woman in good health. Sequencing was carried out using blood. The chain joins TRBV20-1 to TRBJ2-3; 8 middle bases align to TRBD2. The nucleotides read TGCAGTGCTATCGGGGGGGAACACACAGATACGCAGTATTTT. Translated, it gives CSAIGGEHTDTQYF.